The 6 T cell receptor beta chains below all came from one sample that was sequenced in a study of patients and donors after allogeneic stem cell transplantation. One entry per CDR3 protein results from TCRdb running MiXCR on the RT-PCR reads. This repertoire shows about 410,000 distinct CDR3 sequences, 16% found once; its top ten account for 7% to 7.5%. The sample was blood, either unsorted or a sorted T cell fraction (not recorded which). The source of these receptors is a human donor who was either an allogeneic HSCT recipient or a stem cell or donor lymphocyte infusion donor (not recorded which). It is not recorded whose cells these are; they may come from a transplant donor.

This clonotype was recorded at least ten times. This chain links TRBV12-3 or TRBV12-4 with TRBJ2-1; D perhaps matches TRBD1 (6 bases). This CDR3 spans 13 amino acids. V dropped 7 bases and J dropped 9 bases, with 16 bases sitting between them. The CDR3 sequence: CASTLGGFGEQFF. CDR3 bases: TGTGCCAGCACCCTAGGGGGTTTCGGTGAGCAGTTCTTC.

This clonotype was observed many times. In nucleotides, the CDR3 is TGTGCCATCTTCAGTGACAGGGCAAGAGGAGAGCAGTACTTC. This sequence encodes CAIFSDRARGEQYF. The V and J genes are TRBV10-3 and TRBJ2-7; 7 nucleotides line up with TRBD1. The CDR3 has 14 residues. After removal of 8 bases from V and 7 bases from J, the junction contained 14 bases not matched to a gene. The germline gives CDR1 ENHRY, CDR2 SYGVKD.

This chain uses TRBV29-1 with TRBJ1-2; no reliable D call. The CDR3 is 12 residues long. The germline V gene has CDR1 SQVTM and CDR2 ANQGSEA. V lost 5 bases, J lost 4 bases, and 11 bases lay in between. Here the CDR3 DNA reads TGCAGCGTTAAAACGCGGCCCTATGGCTACACCTTC. Protein product: CSVKTRPYGYTF.

A few counts support this clonotype. V usage is TRBV5-4 and J usage is TRBJ2-1, with 8 bases matching TRBD2. This CDR3 is 17 amino acids long. V was clipped by 4 bases and J by 3 bases; unmatched bases: 12. Germline V CDR1 and CDR2: SGHNT, YYREEE (reference sequence). The CDR3 spells CASSPPRGARIYNEQFF. The CDR3 DNA reads as TGTGCCAGCAGCCCCCCGCGGGGGGCGCGGATCTACAATGAGCAGTTCTTC.

The rearrangement uses TRBV29-1 and TRBJ2-2; no definite D call. CDR3 length equals 13 residues. Trimming removed 5 bases from V and 1 base from J, with 8 bases in between. Germline V gene data show CDR1 as SQVTM and CDR2 as ANQGSEA. The CDR3 loop is CSVYYLNTGELFF. The CDR3 DNA follows: TGCAGCGTTTACTACTTGAACACCGGGGAGCTGTTTTTT.

The chain has TRBV20-1 and TRBJ2-1; D perhaps matches TRBD2 (5 bases). The V gene lost 0 bases and the J gene lost 13 bases, with 13 bases spanning the gap. Germline V gene sequence: CDR1 DFQATT, CDR2 SNEGSKA (reference sequence). CDR3 length: 12 residues. The CDR3 loop reads CSARDRGAEQFF. The CDR3 coding sequence is TGCAGTGCTAGAGATCGAGGAGCGGAACAGTTCTTC.